The 24 T cell receptor beta chains given below trace back to one sample, sequenced in a study of cytomegalovirus exposure and HLA in healthy donors. The primer mix had 60 Vbeta and 13 Jbeta primers. TCRdb keeps only in-frame clones here, not all; method: immunoSEQ multiplex PCR. In the table there are about 280,000 clones, approximately 90% of which are singletons. The sequenced sample consisted of PBMCs. The receptors derive from a woman aged 18-29 years in good health and CMV-seronegative.

V is TRBV7-2 and J is TRBJ2-3, with 14 nucleotides matching TRBD2. This CDR3 contains 16 residues. Per germline, CDR1 SGHTA and CDR2 FQGNSA. Germline trimming cut 6 bases from V and 1 base from J; bases unmatched to any gene: 3. DNA of the CDR3: TGTGCCAGCAGTTCGGGACTAGCGGGGGGCACAGATACGCAGTATTTT. This sequence encodes CASSSGLAGGTDTQYF.

This chain connects TRBV5-6 to TRBJ1-1, with a tentative D call TRBD1 (6 bases). Looked up from germline, CDR1 is SGHDT and CDR2 is YYEEEE. The V end was cut by 4 bases, the J end by 0 bases, with 13 bases between. This CDR3 region has 15 residues. In DNA form, the CDR3 reads TGTGCCAGCAGCCAGGACAGAACCATGAACACTGAAGCTTTCTTT. Translating gives CASSQDRTMNTEAFF. Full variable domain (missing parts from reference TRBV5-6 and TRBJ1-1): DAGVTQSPTHLIKTRGQQVTLRCSPKSGHDTVSWYQQALGQGPQFIFQYYEEEERQRGNFPDRFSGHQFPNYSSELNVNALLLGDSALYLCASSQDRTMNTEAFFGQGTRLTVV.

The chain joins TRBV19 to TRBJ1-1, with TRBD1 identical over 9 bases. V was pared by 5 bases and J by 7 bases, with 17 bases of the junction left unmatched. Per germline, CDR1 LNHDA and CDR2 SQIVND (reference sequence). This CDR3 comprises 17 residues. In nucleotides, the CDR3 is TGTGCCAGTAGTGAAGGGGGACAGGGACCTTACACGAGTGAAGCTTTCTTT. The encoded protein is CASSEGGQGPYTSEAFF.

This clone was picked up one time. This chain uses TRBV6-1 with TRBJ2-7, with D possibly being TRBD1 (6 bases). This CDR3 comprises 13 residues. Germline V gives CDR1 MNHNS, CDR2 SASEGT. The CDR3: CASSELGAGIVAV. The CDR3 DNA reads TGTGCCAGCAGTGAACTGGGGGCAGGAATAGTTGCGGTC.

This rearrangement joins TRBV27 to TRBJ2-1; maybe TRBD2 (6 bases). Germline CDR1 MNHEY, CDR2 SMNVEV (reference sequence). The CDR3 covers 15 residues. V was cut by 3 bases and J by 5 bases, with 14 bases left in between. This chain's CDR3 is CASSFDTTRNNEQFF. CDR3 nucleotide sequence: TGTGCCAGCAGTTTCGACACGACTAGAAACAATGAGCAGTTCTTC.

V and J are TRBV2 and TRBJ2-5, with 10 bases matching TRBD2. This CDR3 comprises 14 residues. Germline-derived CDR1 and CDR2 are SNHLY and FYNNEI. V lost 7 bases to trimming and J lost 4 bases; unmatched junction nucleotides: 6. The chain's CDR3 is CASNERGGLETQYF. The CDR3 DNA reads TGTGCCAGCAATGAGCGGGGGGGCCTAGAGACCCAGTACTTC. Based on the CDR3 plus reference TRBV2 and TRBJ2-5, the full variable domain is EPEVTQTPSHQVTQMGQEVILRCVPISNHLYFYWYRQILGQKVEFLVSFYNNEISEKSEIFDDQFSVERPDGSNFTLKIRSTKLEDSAMYFCASNERGGLETQYFGPGTRLLVL.

The chain recombines TRBV10-3 with TRBJ2-1; 7 bases line up with TRBD1. Germline CDR1 is ENHRY and CDR2 is SYGVKD. The CDR3 runs 14 residues. The V and J ends lost 3 bases and 8 bases, in that order; junction bases with no gene match: 7. The CDR3 here is CAISEGRGTDEQFF. CDR3 nucleotides: TGTGCCATCAGTGAAGGCAGGGGGACGGATGAGCAGTTCTTC.

Turning to this clone: Other nucleotide sequences from this sample produce the same CDR3. The chain employs TRBV27 and TRBJ1-2; 7 positions agree with TRBD1. The CDR3 is 13 residues long. The germline V gene has CDR1 MNHEY and CDR2 SMNVEV (reference sequence). V shed 3 bases, J shed 4 bases, and the junction held 2 bases outside the gene matches. The CDR3 coding sequence is TGTGCCAGCAGTTTGAACAGGGGCTATGGCTACACCTTC. This gives the protein CASSLNRGYGYTF.

The chain is built from TRBV7-6 and TRBJ1-5; possible D gene TRBD1, 6 bases. This CDR3 is 14 amino acids long. Germline lookup yields CDR1 SGHVS and CDR2 FNYEAQ. Trimming pared 5 bases from V and 3 bases from J, leaving 11 bases between. This CDR3 reads CASSPNRDNQPQHF. DNA of the CDR3: TGTGCCAGCAGCCCCAACAGGGACAATCAGCCCCAGCATTTT.

The rearrangement joins TRBV9 to TRBJ2-1; TRBD2 aligns across 8 bases. Germline loops: CDR1 SGDLS, CDR2 YYNGEE. The junction had 7 bases not matched to a gene; V was cut back by 0 bases and J by 5 bases. The CDR3 totals 16 residues. The CDR3 region has the DNA TGTGCCAGCAGCGTAGATCGGACTAGCTGGAACAATGAGCAGTTCTTC. Amino acids: CASSVDRTSWNNEQFF.

The rearrangement uses TRBV5-1 and TRBJ2-7; TRBD1 matches at 7 bases. The CDR3 runs to 12 residues. V dropped 5 bases and J dropped 2; count of bases not matched to a gene: 1. The germline V gene has CDR1 SGHRS and CDR2 YFSETQ. The CDR3 sequence: CASRGGAYEQYF. The CDR3 DNA reads as TGCGCCAGCAGAGGGGGCGCCTACGAGCAGTACTTC.

This clone was seen once. The genes are TRBV21-1 and TRBJ1-5; the D call TRBD1 from the table was never checked on the DNA. TRBV21-1 is designated a pseudogene. The CDR3 extends over 18 amino acids. The DNA of the CDR3 is TGTGCCAGCAGCAAGTCACTCGGTGGGGGCCCGACATTTCAGCCCCAGCATTTT. This sequence encodes CASSKSLGGGPTFQPQHF.

A single count supports this clone. This chain joins TRBV5-1 and TRBJ2-7; 14 bases are shared with TRBD2. The germline V gene has CDR1 SGHRS and CDR2 YFSETQ. The CDR3 length is 15 residues. The V gene end was trimmed by 3 bases and the J gene end by 4 bases; junction bases not matched to a gene: 3. This CDR3 reads CASSSTSGGAYEQYF. The CDR3 DNA is TGCGCCAGCAGCTCGACTAGCGGGGGGGCTTACGAGCAGTACTTC.

The CDR3 region has the DNA TGTGCCAGCAGTGAGACTAGCGGGACCACAGATACGCAGTATTTT. Its translation is CASSETSGTTDTQYF. The chain employs TRBV6-4 and TRBJ2-3; 11 positions match TRBD2. This CDR3 has 15 amino acids. Germline CDR1 is MRHNA and CDR2 is SNTAGT. The V gene end was trimmed by 3 bases and the J gene end by 2 bases; junction bases not matched to a gene: 1.

As DNA, the CDR3 is TGTGCCAGCTCAACAGGGGGCGATAATCAGCCCCAGCATTTT. It specifies CASSTGGDNQPQHF. This sequence joins TRBV10-3 and TRBJ1-5; 9 bases match TRBD1. The CDR3 spans 14 residues. Germline CDR1 is ENHRY and CDR2 is SYGVKD. Germline trimming cut 10 bases from V and 4 bases from J; bases unmatched to any gene: 8.

The chain carries TRBV9 and TRBJ2-1; TRBD1 might be the D (6 bases). The germline CDR1 and CDR2 sequences are SGDLS and YYNGEE. There are 12 residues in the CDR3. V was cut by 2 bases and J by 8 bases, with 8 bases left in between. This chain's CDR3 is CASSVRTDEQFF. CDR3 DNA: TGTGCCAGCAGCGTTCGGACAGATGAGCAGTTCTTC.

The chain employs TRBV5-4 and TRBJ1-1; TRBD1 matches 9 bases. V was clipped by 4 bases and J by 1 base; unmatched bases: 8. The CDR3 sequence is 16 residues long. Germline assignment: CDR1 SGHNT and CDR2 YYREEE (reference sequence). CDR3 loop: CASSVRQGDENTEAFF. The DNA for the CDR3 is TGTGCCAGCAGCGTGCGACAGGGGGATGAGAACACTGAAGCTTTCTTT.

V is TRBV5-1 and J is TRBJ2-7; TRBD2 matches at 12 bases. The ends lost 4 bases at V and 4 bases at J; junction bases unmatched: 6. Germline assignment: CDR1 SGHRS and CDR2 YFSETQ. CDR3 length: 15 amino acids. The CDR3 region is CASSKSSGGVYEQYF. The CDR3, as DNA: TGCGCCAGCAGCAAATCTAGCGGGGGGGTATACGAGCAGTACTTC.

This chain connects TRBV5-1 to TRBJ2-3, with 15 positions matching TRBD2. The CDR3 is 18 residues long. Germline V CDR1 and CDR2: SGHRS, YFSETQ. V lost 5 bases, J lost 5 bases, and 12 bases stayed unmatched. CDR3 sequence: CASSYQGLGLAGGDTQYF. CDR3 bases: TGCGCCAGCAGTTATCAGGGATTGGGACTAGCGGGGGGAGATACGCAGTATTTT.

V is TRBV29-1 and J is TRBJ2-7; possibly TRBD1 for D (5 bases). CDR3 size: 12 residues. Germline V gives CDR1 SQVTM, CDR2 ANQGSEA. V was clipped by 5 bases and J by 10 bases, with 18 bases between them. CDR3 in amino acids: CSVLSDSGHQYF. CDR3 sequence (DNA): TGCAGCGTTCTAAGCGACAGTGGGCACCAGTACTTC.

The rearrangement uses TRBV6-5 and TRBJ1-2; D not resolved. The V gene's germline CDR1 is MNHEY and CDR2 SVGAGI. The CDR3 is 14 amino acids. The V and J ends lost 2 bases and 2 bases respectively, with 9 bases between them. CDR3: CASSYLPGNYGYTF. The CDR3 coding sequence is TGTGCCAGCAGTTACCTTCCGGGGAACTATGGCTACACCTTC.

This sequence joins TRBV5-6 and TRBJ1-3; D may be TRBD1 (6 bases). CDR1 SGHDT and CDR2 YYEEEE come from the germline V gene. V shed 0 bases and J shed 0 bases, with 16 bases lying between them. This CDR3 is 18 amino acids long. DNA of the CDR3: TGTGCCAGCAGCTTGGTAACAGGGCTAGTGGGCTCTGGAAACACCATATATTTT. Translating it yields CASSLVTGLVGSGNTIYF.

This sequence joins TRBV4-1 and TRBJ2-2; maybe TRBD1 (6 bases). Trimming left V 4 bases short and J 7 bases short, with 25 bases between. This CDR3 comprises 18 residues. Germline CDR1 is MGHRA and CDR2 is YSYEKL. CDR3 in amino acids: CASSPRSGTFVVSGELFF. In DNA form, the CDR3 reads TGCGCCAGCAGCCCCAGATCCGGGACATTTGTCGTCAGCGGGGAGCTGTTTTTT.

The V gene is TRBV7-9, the J gene TRBJ2-5, with 8 bases that match TRBD1. V shed 3 bases and J 2 bases; nucleotides not matched to a gene: 5. Germline CDR1 SEHNR, CDR2 FQNEAQ (reference sequence). The CDR3 is 15 residues long. The DNA for the CDR3 is TGTGCCAGCAGCTTCTCGGACAGGGTACAAGAGACCCAGTACTTC. It translates to CASSFSDRVQETQYF.